The clone carrying this T cell receptor beta chain was found a few times. The target antigen is unknown. After expansion with viral peptide pools in the ViraFEST assay, antigen-specific CD4+ T cells were sequenced. Culturing for around ten days preceded CD4+ T cell isolation. Nucleocapsid antibody tests were negative, and the vaccine recipients had no prior SARS-CoV-2 infection. At days 3 and 7, half of the medium was exchanged for IL-2 medium. These data come from a study of vaccination effects on CD4 cells after COVID-19. Study information: The cohort was immunized with two doses of either the BNT162b2 or mRNA-1273 vaccine. Overall study findings and caveats: Late after vaccination, infection- and vaccine-induced clones showed marked clonal contraction. Relatively few convalescent patients took part in the study, which had no early post-infection timepoints.

Measured with immunoSEQ multiplex PCR; TCRdb has only the in-frame clones, and not every one. This sample has around 25,000 clones; roughly two thirds occur once, and the top ten carry 5%. Germline V gene data show CDR1 as MGHRA and CDR2 as YSYEKL. V shed 1 base and J 5 bases; nucleotides not matched to a gene: 9. The length of the CDR3 is 16 residues. The TCR sequence derives from a human donor who received a COVID-19 vaccine. The specimen was CD4+ T cells from PBMCs cultured with SARS-CoV-2 spike peptides, collected before COVID-19 vaccination. The chain couples TRBV4-1 to TRBJ2-5; 8 bases fit TRBD2. The CDR3 is CASSQGAGGALETQYF. CDR3 nucleotides: TGCGCCAGCAGCCAAGGGGCCGGGGGGGCCTTGGAGACCCAGTACTTC.